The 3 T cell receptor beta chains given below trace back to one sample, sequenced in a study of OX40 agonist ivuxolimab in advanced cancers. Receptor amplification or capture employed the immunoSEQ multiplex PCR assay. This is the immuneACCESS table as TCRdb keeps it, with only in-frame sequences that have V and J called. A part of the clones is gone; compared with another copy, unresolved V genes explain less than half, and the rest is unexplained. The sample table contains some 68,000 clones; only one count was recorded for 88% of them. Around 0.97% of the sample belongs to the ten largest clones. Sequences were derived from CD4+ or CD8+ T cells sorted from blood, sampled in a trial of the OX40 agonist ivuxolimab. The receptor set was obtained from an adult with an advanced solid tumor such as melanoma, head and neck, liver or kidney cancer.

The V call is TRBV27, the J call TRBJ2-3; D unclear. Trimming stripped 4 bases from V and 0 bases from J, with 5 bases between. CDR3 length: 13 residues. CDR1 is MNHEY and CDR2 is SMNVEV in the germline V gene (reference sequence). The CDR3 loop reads CASSSHSTDTQYF. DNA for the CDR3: TGTGCCAGCAGTTCCCATAGCACAGATACGCAGTATTTT.

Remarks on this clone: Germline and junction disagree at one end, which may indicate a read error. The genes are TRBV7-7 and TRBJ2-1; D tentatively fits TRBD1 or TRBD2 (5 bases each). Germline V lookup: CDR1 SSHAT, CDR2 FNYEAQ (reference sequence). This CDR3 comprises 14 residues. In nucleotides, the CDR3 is TGTGCTAGCAGCCTAGGGACCGGACACAATGAGCAGTTCTTC. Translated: CASSLGTGHNEQFF.

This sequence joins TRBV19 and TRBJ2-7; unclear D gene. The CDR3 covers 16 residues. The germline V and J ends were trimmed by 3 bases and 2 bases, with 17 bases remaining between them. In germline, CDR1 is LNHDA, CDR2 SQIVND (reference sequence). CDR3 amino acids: CASSINGPWSPYEQYF. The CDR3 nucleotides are TGTGCCAGTAGTATCAACGGACCTTGGTCCCCCTACGAGCAGTACTTC.